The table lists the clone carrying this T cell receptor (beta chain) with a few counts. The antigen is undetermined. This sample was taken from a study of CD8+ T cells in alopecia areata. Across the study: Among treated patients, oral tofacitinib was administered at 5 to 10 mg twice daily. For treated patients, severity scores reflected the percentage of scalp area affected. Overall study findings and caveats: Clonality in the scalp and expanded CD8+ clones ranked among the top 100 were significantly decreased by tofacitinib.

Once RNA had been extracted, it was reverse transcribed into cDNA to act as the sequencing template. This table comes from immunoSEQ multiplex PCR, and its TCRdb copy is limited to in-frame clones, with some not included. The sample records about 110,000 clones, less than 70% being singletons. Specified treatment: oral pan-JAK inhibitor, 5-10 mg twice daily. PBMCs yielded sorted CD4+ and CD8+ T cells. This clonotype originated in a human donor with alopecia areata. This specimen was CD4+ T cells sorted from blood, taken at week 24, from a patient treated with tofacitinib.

In nucleotides, the CDR3 is TGTGCCAGCAGCTTAGGGTCAGGGTACGAGCAGTACTTC. Residues: CASSLGSGYEQYF. The chain joins TRBV7-2 to TRBJ2-7; possible D gene TRBD1, 5 bases. Trimming took 1 base from V and 4 from J, leaving 8 bases between them. The germline V gene encodes CDR1 SGHTA and CDR2 FQGNSA. This CDR3 is 13 amino acids long.